The clone carrying this T cell receptor beta chain was seen many times. Antigen specificity is unknown. The sample's time point: patch test 1, 2 weeks after DPC sensitization. Treatment of the sample: therapeutic diphenylcyclopropenone sensitization with weekly scalp DPC. This sample was taken from a study of human T cells and chemical hapten exposure. Background on the study: Per-sample TCR yield variability stemmed mainly from small pooled library volume differences.

The study, taken as a whole, reports: Controls formed significantly fewer large CDR3 similarity clusters than expanded TCRs did.

TCRdb reanalysed the RACE reads using MiXCR and keeps one entry per CDR3 protein. In the table there are approximately 70,000 distinct CDR3 sequences, about 9.4% of which are singletons. This sample comprised whole blood, obtained in connection with sensitization to the hapten diphenylcyclopropenone (DPC). The origin of this receptor is a middle-aged woman with alopecia areata. Some clones in this sample may be carry-over from other donors' samples.

CDR3 DNA: TGTGCCAGCAGCCCCCAGGGGGGGAATAATTCACCCCTCCACTTT. Protein sequence: CASSPQGGNNSPLHF. The J gene is TRBJ1-6, the V gene TRBV7-2; 7 nucleotides align to TRBD1. The germline V gene has CDR1 SGHTA and CDR2 FQGNSA. The CDR3 sequence is 15 residues long. With 5 bases clipped from V and 5 bases from J, the junction kept 6 bases outside the gene matches.